This TCR beta chain emerged from a study of graft-versus-host responses after intestinal transplantation. Study overall: Anti-thymocyte globulin was used for induction in all recipients, who then took tacrolimus and steroids for roughly 3 years.

Clones were read by immunoSEQ multiplex PCR, and TCRdb kept only the in-frame ones, dropping some. This repertoire shows 96,000 or so clones, about 94% found once; its top ten account for around 0.17%. In regard to this clone: Its antigen is undetermined.

This CDR3 contains 15 residues. J lost 3 bases, V lost 5 bases, and 10 bases had no gene match. Germline lookup yields CDR1 SGHTA and CDR2 FQGNSA. The genes are TRBV7-2 and TRBJ2-7, with 7 bases aligning to TRBD1. The material sequenced was unstimulated CD4+ T cells sorted from spleen or lymph node cells, taken before intestinal transplant. The receptor comes from a human donor who received an intestinal transplant. This CDR3 is CASSRGGSGRYEQYF. The DNA of the CDR3 is TGTGCCAGCAGCCGAGGGGGCAGTGGACGCTACGAGCAGTACTTC.